This entry concerns a single T cell receptor beta chain. In Seattle, patients joined the study during active infection and were tracked longitudinally. This specimen belongs to a study of blood T cell repertoires in COVID-19. Profiling relied on immunoSEQ multiplex PCR, and the TCRdb table lists in-frame clones only, not all of them. Here the sample spans roughly 60,000 clones, around four fifths being singletons. The V gene's germline CDR1 is SEHNR and CDR2 FQNEAQ (reference sequence). CDR3 length: 15 residues. The V end lost 0 bases, the J end lost 4 bases, and 12 bases lay between the germline ends.

This sequence was found in a man in his thirties or forties with COVID-19, enrolled during active disease. The sequencing input was peripheral blood. This sequence joins TRBV7-9 and TRBJ1-2, with D unresolved. For the CDR3, the DNA is TGTGCCAGCAGCTTAGCGAATAGGAGAGGCTATGGCTACACCTTC. Translation: CASSLANRRGYGYTF.